These 18 T cell receptor beta chains were sequenced from one sample in a study of OX40 agonist ivuxolimab in advanced cancers. Sequencing was performed with immunoSEQ multiplex PCR; in TCRdb, only in-frame clones are kept and a portion is missing. The table includes 55,000 to 90,000 clones, about 81% detected once. This material consisted of CD4+ or CD8+ T cells sorted from blood, taken in a trial of the OX40 agonist ivuxolimab. Receptors were obtained from an adult with an advanced solid tumor such as melanoma, head and neck, liver or kidney cancer.

This sequence joins TRBV27 and TRBJ2-5; a possible D gene is TRBD2 (5 bases). Trimming pared 6 bases from V and 1 base from J, leaving 12 bases between. This CDR3 region has 14 residues. CDR1 is MNHEY, CDR2 SMNVEV, per germline (reference sequence). The CDR3 is CASSPTRLQETQYF. CDR3 coding DNA: TGTGCCAGCAGCCCCACTAGACTCCAAGAGACCCAGTACTTC.

CDR3 region: CASSLEDSVYGYTF. The CDR3 DNA follows: TGCGCCAGCAGCTTGGAGGACAGCGTCTATGGCTACACCTTC. The chain carries TRBV5-1 and TRBJ1-2, with D possibly TRBD1 on 6 matching bases. Germline V gene lookup returns CDR1 SGHRS and CDR2 YFSETQ. Trimming stripped 0 bases from V and 4 bases from J, with 10 bases between. This CDR3 is 14 amino acids long.

The chain combines TRBV30 with TRBJ1-5; a weak D match, TRBD1 (5 bases). V was clipped by 3 bases and J by 4 bases, with 13 bases between them. Germline V lookup: CDR1 GTSNPN, CDR2 SVGIG (reference sequence). CDR3 length equals 14 residues. The CDR3: CAWSWMGRNQPQHF. The CDR3 bases are TGTGCCTGGAGCTGGATGGGGCGGAATCAGCCCCAGCATTTT.

The chain combines TRBV29-1 with TRBJ2-5, with 7 bases that match TRBD1. Losses at the gene ends were 3 bases for V and 6 bases for J; bases not matched to a gene: 4. The CDR3 has 12 residues. Germline CDR1 and CDR2: SQVTM and ANQGSEA. The CDR3: CSVDEGAQTQYF. The CDR3 DNA follows: TGCAGCGTTGATGAGGGGGCTCAGACCCAGTACTTC.

The chain recombines TRBV28 with TRBJ2-7, with 14 bases lining up with TRBD2. V dropped 0 bases and J dropped 7; count of bases not matched to a gene: 5. There are 16 residues in the CDR3. Germline loops: CDR1 MDHEN, CDR2 SYDVKM. CDR3 amino acids: CASSLWTSGRAGEQYF. CDR3 DNA: TGTGCCAGCAGTTTATGGACTAGCGGGAGGGCCGGGGAGCAGTACTTC.

This rearrangement joins TRBV6-1 to TRBJ2-6; D gene unclear. The CDR3 length is 18 residues. Germline assignment: CDR1 MNHNS and CDR2 SASEGT. V lost 2 bases, J lost 0 bases, and 14 bases lay in between. CDR3 sequence (DNA): TGTGCCAGCAGTGAAACCGCCGGTTTGATCTCTGGGGCCAACGTCCTGACTTTC. Protein: CASSETAGLISGANVLTF.

The chain employs TRBV11-2 and TRBJ2-3; D is possibly TRBD2 (7 bases). Trimming stripped 1 base from V and 2 bases from J, with 13 bases between. Germline-derived CDR1 and CDR2 are SGHAT and FQNNGV. This CDR3 is built from 16 residues. CDR3 DNA: TGTGCCAGCAGCTTAGCTTATGGGGGGGCCACAGATACGCAGTATTTT. Translation gives CASSLAYGGATDTQYF.

The chain recombines TRBV5-1 with TRBJ2-7; D possibly corresponds to TRBD2 (6 bases). Trimming cost V 0 bases and J 2 bases, with 15 bases left between them. CDR3 length equals 16 residues. Germline CDR1 is SGHRS and CDR2 is YFSETQ. The CDR3 sequence is CASSLGYGGITYEQYF. The CDR3 DNA follows: TGCGCCAGCAGCTTGGGATATGGCGGGATTACCTACGAGCAGTACTTC.

The chain has TRBV5-1 and TRBJ2-7, with 12 bases matching TRBD2. Germline loops: CDR1 SGHRS, CDR2 YFSETQ. Trimming took 0 bases from V and 6 from J; bases not matched to a gene: 7. The CDR3 is 16 amino acids. The CDR3 coding sequence is TGCGCCAGCAGCTTGGCCACGACTAGCGGGAGAGGCGAGCAGTACTTC. It is translated as CASSLATTSGRGEQYF.

This clone was seen a single time. The V call is TRBV19, the J call TRBJ1-3; D remains ambiguous. The CDR3 sequence is 16 residues long. Germline CDR1 and CDR2: LNHDA and SQIVND (reference sequence). V was pared by 1 base and J by 0 bases, with 10 bases between. This chain's CDR3 is CASSIGHAISGNTIYF. CDR3 nucleotide sequence: TGTGCCAGTAGTATAGGTCACGCTATCTCTGGAAACACCATATATTTT.

A single count supports this clone. The chain's CDR3 is CASSATSVQYF. The DNA for the CDR3 is TGTGCCAGCAGCGCGACTAGCGTGCAGTACTTC. The chain recombines TRBV7-9 with TRBJ2-7, with 8 positions matching TRBD2. Trimming at V came to 5 bases and at J to 9 bases, leaving 3 bases not matched to a gene. The length of the CDR3 is 11 residues. Germline loops: CDR1 SEHNR, CDR2 FQNEAQ (reference sequence).

The genes are TRBV6-5 and TRBJ2-5, with 7 nucleotides matching TRBD2. Germline V lookup: CDR1 MNHEY, CDR2 SVGAGI. The V segment lost 6 bases and the J segment 2 bases; nucleotides outside the gene matches: 6. The CDR3 sequence is 14 residues long. CDR3 nucleotide sequence: TGTGCCAGCAGGAGCCCGGGAGGACAAGAGACCCAGTACTTC. Encoded protein: CASRSPGGQETQYF.

The V call is TRBV5-5, the J call TRBJ2-5, with TRBD1 identical over 9 bases. The CDR3 extends over 14 amino acids. Per the germline V gene, CDR1 is SGHKS and CDR2 is YYEKEE (reference sequence). V shed 0 bases, J shed 5 bases, and the junction held 2 bases outside the gene matches. As DNA, the CDR3 is TGTGCCAGCAGCTTGGGACAGGGGGGGGAGACCCAGTACTTC. It codes for CASSLGQGGETQYF. The variable domain in full, with the rest retrieved from reference TRBV5-5 and TRBJ2-5, is DAGVTQSPTHLIKTRGQQVTLRCSPISGHKSVSWYQQVLGQGPQFIFQYYEKEERGRGNFPDRFSARQFPNYSSELNVNALLLGDSALYLCASSLGQGGETQYFGPGTRLLVL.

This clone was counted between two and nine times. The rearrangement joins TRBV11-2 to TRBJ2-7, with TRBD2 matching 12 bases. CDR1 is SGHAT and CDR2 is FQNNGV in the germline V gene. V was pared by 8 bases and J by 5 bases, with 7 bases of the junction left unmatched. The CDR3 covers 14 residues. The DNA for the CDR3 is TGTGCCAGCGGGCTAGCGGGAGGGTTCGACGAGCAGTACTTC. Its protein product is CASGLAGGFDEQYF.

This clone came up a few times. The V gene is TRBV30, the J gene TRBJ1-1; perhaps TRBD1 as D (6 bases). The germline V gene encodes CDR1 GTSNPN and CDR2 SVGIG (reference sequence). Trimming cost V 8 bases and J 5 bases, with 12 bases left between them. The CDR3 is made up of 11 amino acids. In DNA form, the CDR3 reads TGTGCCGCCAGGGGCGGGACTGAAGCTTTCTTT. Translating it yields CAARGGTEAFF.

V and J are TRBV7-9 and TRBJ1-2; D is perhaps TRBD1 (6 bases). Germline CDR1 and CDR2: SEHNR and FQNEAQ (reference sequence). The CDR3 covers 12 residues. The germline V and J ends were trimmed by 5 bases and 6 bases, with 10 bases remaining between them. This chain's CDR3 is CASSINRDGYTF. The CDR3 nucleotides are TGTGCCAGCAGCATCAACAGGGATGGCTACACCTTC.

V is TRBV5-1 and J is TRBJ2-5; TRBD2 matches 14 bases. V shed 4 bases, J shed 4 bases, and the junction held 6 bases outside the gene matches. The germline CDR1 and CDR2 sequences are SGHRS and YFSETQ. The CDR3 spans 16 residues. The CDR3 reads CASSRGTSGSLETQYF. As DNA, the CDR3 is TGCGCCAGCAGCCGAGGGACTAGCGGGAGTCTAGAGACCCAGTACTTC.

This chain uses TRBV6-1 with TRBJ2-7; TRBD1 matches at 7 bases. The CDR3 has 15 amino acids. Trimming took 2 bases from V and 4 from J; bases not matched to a gene: 8. CDR1 MNHNS and CDR2 SASEGT come from the germline V gene. The CDR3 is CASSEHTTGEYEQYV. In DNA form, the CDR3 reads TGTGCCAGCAGTGAACATACCACAGGGGAATACGAGCAGTACGTC.